These T cell receptor beta chains were read from a single sample in a study of T cell repertoires in cytomegalovirus infection. MiXCR was run by TCRdb on the reads, yielding one entry per CDR3 protein. The data contain roughly 45,000 distinct CDR3 sequences, roughly 22% of them seen just once; the ten biggest clones take up approximately 17%. The antigens of these receptors remain unknown. Sequencing used PBMCs, sequenced either directly or after in vitro stimulation (not recorded which). These TCRs come from a human donor in good health (CMV status not recorded). Some clones in this sample may be carry-over from other donors' samples. Both conserved end residues are part of each CDR3. The D gene is left open where the match is weak. Size tells how often a clone was seen (once, few, many) or the class of an expanded clone, and some rows leave it out.

cdr3_aa cdr3_nt clone_size v_call d_call j_call
CASSATGGPIQETQYF TGTGCCAGCAGCGCCACAGGGGGCCCTATTCAAGAGACCCAGTACTTC NA TRBV9 TRBD1 TRBJ2-5
CASKYTGFSYEQYF TGTGCCAGCAAATATACAGGGTTCTCCTACGAGCAGTACTTC many TRBV12-3/TRBV12-4 NA TRBJ2-7
CASSEMGLLDTQYF TGCGCCAGCAGTGAGATGGGACTACTAGATACGCAGTATTTT many TRBV10-1 TRBD2 TRBJ2-3
CASSQDWGPRETQYF TGCGCCAGCAGCCAAGATTGGGGACCGAGGGAGACCCAGTACTTC few TRBV4-1 NA TRBJ2-5
CATSRRDRAGSPLHF TGTGCTACCAGCAGAAGGGACAGGGCAGGTTCACCCCTCCACTTT few TRBV15 TRBD1 TRBJ1-6
CASSPSTGTYEQYF TGTGCCAGCAGCCCATCGACAGGGACCTACGAGCAGTACTTC many TRBV7-3 TRBD1 TRBJ2-7
CASSSPSATGLVNEQFF TGTGCCAGCAGTTCCCCCTCTGCGACAGGGTTGGTCAATGAGCAGTTCTTC NA TRBV25-1 TRBD1 TRBJ2-1
CASSLVVSLNYGYTF TGTGCCAGCAGCTTAGTGGTCAGTTTGAACTATGGCTACACCTTC many TRBV7-2 NA TRBJ1-2
CASREGLTDTQYF TGTGCCAGCAGGGAGGGTCTAACAGATACGCAGTATTTT few TRBV2 NA TRBJ2-3
CASSPGQGWGYTF TGTGCCAGCAGCCCCGGACAGGGCTGGGGCTACACCTTC many TRBV12-3/TRBV12-4 TRBD1 TRBJ1-2
CASKVTGELFF TGTGCCAGCAAGGTCACCGGGGAGCTGTTTTTT NA TRBV12-3/TRBV12-4 NA TRBJ2-2
CSASDREQFF TGCAGTGCATCGGACAGGGAGCAGTTCTTC few TRBV20-1 TRBD1 TRBJ2-1
CASSYGTGTPNSPLHF TGTGCCAGCAGTTACGGGACAGGGACACCAAATTCACCCCTCCACTTT NA TRBV6-5 TRBD1 TRBJ1-6
CASRGTGGGIQYF TGTGCCAGCAGAGGGACAGGGGGCGGCATTCAGTACTTC few TRBV2 TRBD1 TRBJ2-4
CASSSPIGQAFKAGSPNEQFF TGTGCCAGCAGTTCCCCCATCGGACAGGCCTTTAAGGCGGGGAGTCCCAATGAGCAGTTCTTC NA TRBV6-6 NA TRBJ2-1
CTPPPGTRNEAFF TGCACCCCCCCGCCGGGGACAAGAAATGAAGCTTTCTTT once TRBV20-1 NA TRBJ1-1
CASSLDNGELNYGYTF TGTGCCAGCAGCTTGGACAACGGGGAATTAAACTATGGCTACACCTTC medium-sized TRBV5-4 NA TRBJ1-2
CASSDRTLNTEAFF TGTGCCAGCAGTGACAGGACCTTGAACACTGAAGCTTTCTTT few TRBV6-5 NA TRBJ1-1
CASTWTGFSYGYTF TGTGCCAGCACCTGGACAGGGTTCAGCTATGGCTACACCTTC many TRBV7-2 TRBD1 TRBJ1-2
CSARQDHYEQYF TGCAGTGCTAGACAGGACCACTACGAGCAGTACTTC NA TRBV20-1 NA TRBJ2-7
CSAGTSGRQETQYF TGCAGTGCTGGGACTAGCGGGAGACAAGAGACCCAGTACTTC few TRBV20-1 TRBD2 TRBJ2-5
CASSRQGGSTEAFF TGTGCCAGCAGCCGACAGGGGGGGAGCACTGAAGCTTTCTTT few TRBV7-9 TRBD1 TRBJ1-1
CASSPLAGISYNEQFF TGTGCCAGCAGCCCCTTAGCGGGAATCTCCTACAATGAGCAGTTCTTC few TRBV7-9 TRBD2 TRBJ2-1
CASSPVAGGIGETQYF TGTGCCAGCAGCCCAGTGGCGGGGGGAATCGGAGAGACCCAGTACTTC many TRBV7-9 TRBD2 TRBJ2-5
CASSPRLAADTQYF TGTGCCAGCAGCCCAAGACTAGCTGCGGATACGCAGTATTTT many TRBV7-6 TRBD2 TRBJ2-3
CASSLSEVEQFF TGTGCCAGCAGCTTATCTGAGGTTGAGCAGTTCTTC many TRBV7-9 NA TRBJ2-1
CASNAGTGGYNEQFF TGTGCCAGCAACGCCGGGACAGGGGGTTACAATGAGCAGTTCTTC NA TRBV12-3/TRBV12-4 TRBD1 TRBJ2-1
CASSVGGYTEAFF TGTGCCAGCAGCGTAGGGGGGTACACTGAAGCTTTCTTT NA TRBV9 NA TRBJ1-1
CASSQDMGNYEQYF TGCGCCAGCAGCCAAGATATGGGGAACTACGAGCAGTACTTC NA TRBV4-3 NA TRBJ2-7